This record concerns one T cell receptor (beta chain) sequence. Measured with immunoSEQ multiplex PCR; TCRdb has only the in-frame clones, and not every one. The sample lists 100,000 to 150,000 clones; roughly four fifths were seen once. The sample originates from a study of blood T cell repertoires in COVID-19. As for the study in general: Collection of acute and convalescent COVID-19 samples took place in the United States, Italy and Spain. PBMCs, B-cell-depleted T cells, or T cells were the source of the cDNA or gDNA that made up the material.

Germline V gene data show CDR1 as MGHDK and CDR2 as SYGVNS. The CDR3 is 13 amino acids. The ends were cut back, 5 bases at V and 6 bases at J, with 13 bases in the middle. The chain uses TRBV25-1 and TRBJ1-1; TRBD1 might be the D (6 bases). The source of this sequence is a man in his 60s with acute or convalescent COVID-19. The material sequenced was peripheral blood. The CDR3 coding sequence is TGTGCCAGCAGTAGGGCAGGGGTATCTGAAGCTTTCTTT. It is translated as CASSRAGVSEAFF.